These 7 T cell receptor beta chains came from one sample sequenced in a study of CD8+CD57+ T cells in acquired aplastic anemia. Before being chosen for sequencing, patients had shown CD8+CD57+ cell expansion by flow cytometry. The template for TCR beta VDJ and CDR3 sequence profiling was genomic DNA. MiXCR, run by TCRdb on the reads, gives a single entry per CDR3 protein. The repertoire holds 130,000 or so distinct CDR3 sequences, with approximately 40% as singletons. Sequencing was carried out using sorted CD4+, CD8+, or CD8+CD57+ T cells (not recorded which) from PBMCs. The receptors shown here come from a human donor with aplastic anemia.

Points on this clonotype: A much larger clone lies a single base off, so this may be a read error. The V and J genes are TRBV12-3 or TRBV12-4 and TRBJ2-2; D perhaps matches TRBD1 (5 bases). The CDR3 loop spans 15 amino acids. In DNA form, the CDR3 reads TGTGCCCGCAGTTCAGGGCCGATAATGTCCGGGGAGCTGTTTTTT. Protein: CARSSGPIMSGELFF.

Turning to this clonotype: A much larger clone differs from this one at a single base, so this may be a read error. V gene TRBV15 combines with J gene TRBJ1-2; 9 bases line up with TRBD1. After removal of 5 bases from V and 3 bases from J, the junction contained 4 bases not matched to a gene. The CDR3 is 14 amino acids. Germline assignment: CDR1 LNHNV and CDR2 YYDKDF (reference sequence). CDR3: CATSLGQGDYGYTF. The CDR3 nucleotides are TGTGCCACCAGCTTGGGACAGGGTGACTATGGCTACACCTTC.

This clonotype appeared many times. The chain employs TRBV4-1 and TRBJ2-7; D ambiguous. Trimming shortened V by 1 base and J by 2 bases, and 12 bases separated the two germline ends. The CDR3 sequence is 15 residues long. Germline V CDR1 and CDR2: MGHRA, YSYEKL. The CDR3 region is CASSQVFGRTYEQYF. As DNA, the CDR3 is TGCGCCAGCAGCCAAGTTTTCGGCCGGACCTACGAGCAGTACTTC.

The chain couples TRBV7-8 to TRBJ2-7; D possibly corresponds to TRBD2 (5 bases). The ends were cut back, 5 bases at V and 0 bases at J, with 8 bases in the middle. The germline gives CDR1 SGHVS, CDR2 FQNEAQ. CDR3 length: 13 residues. Here the CDR3 DNA reads TGTGCCAGCAGCAAAGGGAGCTCCTACGAGCAGTACTTC. Residues: CASSKGSSYEQYF.

This chain connects TRBV20-1 to TRBJ2-1; D is uncertain. The CDR3 spans 15 residues. Deletions cut 1 base from V and 0 bases from J, with 10 bases between. Per germline, CDR1 DFQATT and CDR2 SNEGSKA (reference sequence). CDR3 loop: CSARGLESSYNEQFF. In DNA form, the CDR3 reads TGCAGTGCTAGAGGCCTGGAGAGCTCCTACAATGAGCAGTTCTTC.

The chain joins TRBV19 to TRBJ1-5, with 7 bases identical to TRBD1. The length of the CDR3 is 16 residues. V was clipped by 3 bases and J by 0 bases; unmatched bases: 5. Germline V gene sequence: CDR1 LNHDA, CDR2 SQIVND (reference sequence). CDR3 sequence reads: CASSITGVYSNQPQHF. The CDR3, as DNA: TGTGCCAGTAGTATTACAGGGGTTTATAGCAATCAGCCCCAGCATTTT.

The chain has TRBV27 and TRBJ2-7, with 12 bases identical to TRBD2. The CDR3 runs to 13 residues. CDR1 MNHEY and CDR2 SMNVEV come from the germline V gene (reference sequence). After removal of 10 bases from V and 6 bases from J, the junction contained 7 bases not matched to a gene. CDR3 sequence (DNA): TGTGCCACTCGGACTAGCGGGGTTAGCGAGCAGTACTTC. Translated, it gives CATRTSGVSEQYF.